These 12 T cell receptor beta chains share one sample of origin, sequenced in a study of control samples from healthy donors and cancer patients. TCRdb's table, derived via immunoSEQ multiplex PCR, lists solely in-frame clones and lacks some. The sample holds about 190,000 clones. The specimen sequenced was blood. These receptor sequences come from a woman aged 25 to 39 in good health.

The chain is built from TRBV2 and TRBJ2-1; TRBD1 agrees at 12 bases. This CDR3 has 15 residues. Germline loops: CDR1 SNHLY, CDR2 FYNNEI. With V trimmed by 6 bases and J by 5 bases, 5 bases remained unmatched. In DNA form, the CDR3 reads TGTGCCAGCAGCACGGGACAGGGGGCGAACAATGAGCAGTTCTTC. Its translation is CASSTGQGANNEQFF.

The chain uses TRBV9 and TRBJ1-6; D is uncertain. The length of the CDR3 is 16 residues. Trimming removed 6 bases from V and 6 bases from J, with 19 bases in between. CDR1 is SGDLS and CDR2 is YYNGEE in the germline V gene. The CDR3 loop reads CASTTPRQRLNSPLHF. The CDR3 coding sequence is TGTGCCAGCACCACCCCCCGGCAGCGTCTTAATTCACCCCTCCACTTT.

The chain is built from TRBV4-1 and TRBJ2-2; D perhaps matches TRBD2 (6 bases). CDR3 length: 17 residues. Germline values: CDR1 MGHRA, CDR2 YSYEKL. Trimming cost V 0 bases and J 7 bases, with 18 bases left between them. This chain's CDR3 is CASSQEKWRGGFGELFF. Written as DNA, the CDR3 is TGCGCCAGCAGCCAAGAAAAATGGAGGGGAGGATTCGGGGAGCTGTTTTTT.

The rearrangement uses TRBV5-1 and TRBJ1-1; 8 positions agree with TRBD1. Trimming removed 3 bases from V and 3 bases from J; junction bases left unmatched: 7. Germline V gene sequence: CDR1 SGHRS, CDR2 YFSETQ. This CDR3 has 15 residues. In DNA form, the CDR3 reads TGCGCCAGCAGCTCCCTTCAGGGGGCGGACACTGAAGCTTTCTTT. It translates to CASSSLQGADTEAFF.

The gene calls are TRBV11-2 and TRBJ2-1; D uncertain. The CDR3 contains 15 residues. Germline CDR1 reads SGHAT; CDR2 reads FQNNGV. The V and J ends lost 2 bases and 9 bases respectively, with 17 bases between them. CDR3 loop: CASSLSARQAGEQFF. CDR3 sequence (DNA): TGTGCCAGCAGCTTATCGGCTAGACAAGCAGGTGAGCAGTTCTTC. Full variable domain (remainder filled in from reference TRBV11-2 and TRBJ2-1): EAGVAQSPRYKIIEKRQSVAFWCNPISGHATLYWYQQILGQGPKLLIQFQNNGVVDDSQLPKDRFSAERLKGVDSTLKIQPAKLEDSAVYLCASSLSARQAGEQFFGPGTRLTVL.

This chain connects TRBV4-1 to TRBJ1-1; D unresolved. Between the trimmed V and J ends, which lost 1 base and 4 bases, there was a span of 10 bases. This CDR3 comprises 14 residues. Germline V gives CDR1 MGHRA, CDR2 YSYEKL. In nucleotides, the CDR3 is TGCGCCAGCAGCCAAGCCCTCGCCATCACTGAAGCTTTCTTT. Translating gives CASSQALAITEAFF.

The rearrangement uses TRBV7-9 and TRBJ1-5; the match to TRBD1 covers 8 bases. CDR3 length equals 13 residues. The V and J ends lost 3 bases and 5 bases, in that order; junction bases with no gene match: 0. The germline V gene has CDR1 SEHNR and CDR2 FQNEAQ (reference sequence). CDR3 loop: CASSLDRDQPQHF. The CDR3 region has the DNA TGTGCCAGCAGCTTGGACAGGGATCAGCCCCAGCATTTT.

Notes on this clone: This CDR3 is also generated by other DNA sequences in the sample. This chain links TRBV29-1 with TRBJ1-5; possibly TRBD1 for D (5 bases). In germline, CDR1 is SQVTM, CDR2 ANQGSEA. V was cut by 6 bases and J by 2 bases, with 11 bases left in between. This CDR3 region has 13 residues. The CDR3 spells CSVGGEGNQPQHF. CDR3 DNA: TGCAGCGTCGGAGGGGAGGGCAATCAGCCCCAGCATTTT.

The chain uses TRBV19 and TRBJ2-7; D is unclear. This CDR3 is built from 16 residues. With 1 base removed from V and 0 bases from J, the gap between germline ends came to 13 bases. Germline V CDR1 and CDR2: LNHDA, SQIVND (reference sequence). CDR3 sequence (DNA): TGTGCCAGTAGTATAGGTTCTGGCAGATCCTCCTACGAGCAGTACTTC. The encoded protein is CASSIGSGRSSYEQYF.

The V and J genes are TRBV28 and TRBJ2-7; 8 bases map to TRBD1. J lost 2 bases, V lost 6 bases, and 9 bases had no gene match. Germline V lookup: CDR1 MDHEN, CDR2 SYDVKM. This CDR3 is built from 15 residues. CDR3 region: CASRPRTGFAYEQYF. CDR3 nucleotide sequence: TGTGCCAGCAGGCCCCGGACAGGGTTTGCCTACGAGCAGTACTTC. Looking up the rest from reference TRBV28 and TRBJ2-7 gives the full variable domain: DVKVTQSSRYLVKRTGEKVFLECVQDMDHENMFWYRQDPGLGLRLIYFSYDVKMKEKGDIPEGYSVSREKKERFSLILESASTNQTSMYLCASRPRTGFAYEQYFGPGTRLTVT.

The chain couples TRBV28 to TRBJ1-2, with D maybe TRBD1 (6 bases). Per germline, CDR1 MDHEN and CDR2 SYDVKM. The CDR3 extends over 11 amino acids. V lost 9 bases, J lost 13 bases, and 18 bases lay in between. The CDR3 spells CASRDTEKGTF. In DNA form, the CDR3 reads TGTGCCAGTAGGGACACGGAGAAGGGCACCTTC.

The chain recombines TRBV5-1 with TRBJ2-7, with D unresolved. The ends were cut back, 0 bases at V and 2 bases at J, with 12 bases in the middle. Germline V gives CDR1 SGHRS, CDR2 YFSETQ. The CDR3 runs 15 residues. DNA for the CDR3: TGCGCCAGCAGCTTGGCCCCCGGCCCAACCTACGAGCAGTACTTC. This codes for CASSLAPGPTYEQYF. The entire variable domain, with the rest obtained from reference TRBV5-1 and TRBJ2-7, is as follows: KAGVTQTPRYLIKTRGQQVTLSCSPISGHRSVSWYQQTPGQGLQFLFEYFSETQRNKGNFPGRFSGRQFSNSRSEMNVSTLELGDSALYLCASSLAPGPTYEQYFGPGTRLTVT.